Listed below are T cell receptor beta chains from one sample, sequenced in a study of CD8 T cells in ankylosing spondylitis. TCRdb reanalysed the 5' RACE reads using MiXCR and keeps one entry per CDR3 protein. Of 100,000 or so distinct CDR3 sequences in the sample, approximately 9.6% were seen once. The sequenced sample was blood, either unsorted or a sorted T cell fraction (not recorded which). Every receptor here comes from a male donor with ankylosing spondylitis. CDR3s include the opening cysteine and the closing phenylalanine or tryptophan. The D gene is left open where the match is weak. The size of a clone is reported for some rows only, either as once, few or many, or as a class for expanded clones.

few | TRBJ2-7 | NA | TRBV27 | TGTGCCACCCGTGAGGACACCTACGAGCAGTACTTC | CATREDTYEQYF
many | TRBJ1-2 | TRBD1 | TRBV12-3/TRBV12-4 | TGTGCCAGCAGCCCCGACAGGGTATATGGCTACACCTTC | CASSPDRVYGYTF
NA | TRBJ2-1 | TRBD2 | TRBV27 | TGTGCCAGCAGTTTGACTAGCGGGAGCATCTCCTACAATGAGCAGTTCTTC | CASSLTSGSISYNEQFF
NA | TRBJ1-2 | NA | TRBV7-9 | TGTGCCAGCGGCGATGGCTACACCTTC | CASGDGYTF
few | TRBJ1-2 | NA | TRBV7-8 | TGTGCCAGCAGCTTAGCCAGGGGATCTCTCCGCTATGGCTACACCTTC | CASSLARGSLRYGYTF
many | TRBJ1-1 | NA | TRBV9 | TGTGCCAGCAGCTTGGAGCGCACTGAAGCTTTCTTT | CASSLERTEAFF
NA | TRBJ1-1 | TRBD1 | TRBV7-2 | TGTGCCAGCAGCTTAGCCATGACAGGGGGTGAAGAGACTGAAGCTTTCTTT | CASSLAMTGGEETEAFF
many | TRBJ2-1 | NA | TRBV4-2 | TGTGCCAGCAGCCAGGGACCCAAATCCTACAATGAGCAGTTCTTC | CASSQGPKSYNEQFF
NA | TRBJ2-7 | TRBD1 | TRBV29-1 | TGCAGCGTTTTGGGACAGGGGAAAAAAGGGGCCTACGAGCAGTACTTC | CSVLGQGKKGAYEQYF
many | TRBJ2-2 | TRBD1 | TRBV12-5 | TGTGCTAGTGGCTTGACGACAGGGGCAGGCGGGGAGCTGTTTTTT | CASGLTTGAGGELFF